What follows are 22 T cell receptor beta chains derived from one specimen sequenced in a study of T-cell reconstitution after alpha-beta-depleted transplantation in children. Preparing the TCRbeta library involved the use of unique molecular identifiers. TCRdb passed the PCR reads through MiXCR, listing each CDR3 protein once. The sample includes about 210,000 distinct CDR3 sequences, around a sixth of them seen just once. The input for sequencing was PBMCs, mostly from graft donor cells, taken 360 days after TCRalphabeta/CD19-depleted stem cell transplant. These receptors were taken from a male patient aged 2-9 years who had a stem cell transplant for acute lymphoblastic leukemia, so the T cells may come from the graft donor.

This clonotype has a count of ten or more. The chain joins TRBV5-6 to TRBJ2-7; D not resolved. Germline-derived CDR1 and CDR2 are SGHDT and YYEEEE. The germline V and J ends were trimmed by 3 bases and 3 bases, with 7 bases remaining between them. The CDR3 is made up of 12 amino acids. The CDR3 sequence: CASSSYGYEQYF. The DNA for the CDR3 is TGTGCCAGCAGCTCTTACGGCTACGAGCAGTACTTC.

V gene TRBV12-3 or TRBV12-4 combines with J gene TRBJ2-7; TRBD1 aligns across 9 bases. The CDR3 covers 14 residues. The V and J ends lost 3 bases and 4 bases, in that order; junction bases with no gene match: 4. This CDR3 reads CASSFDRGRYEQYF. In nucleotides, the CDR3 is TGTGCCAGCAGTTTCGACAGGGGGAGGTACGAGCAGTACTTC.

This clonotype was counted a single time. The rearrangement joins TRBV5-1 to TRBJ2-2; D may match TRBD1 or TRBD2 (5 bases each). The CDR3 extends over 17 amino acids. CDR1 is SGHRS and CDR2 is YFSETQ in the germline V gene. V dropped 4 bases and J dropped 7 bases, with 23 bases sitting between them. CDR3 in DNA: TGCGCCAGCAGCCTTCGTCAGAGGGGCGCGAACTTCGGGGAGCTGTTTTTT. Its protein product is CASSLRQRGANFGELFF.

In this sample, this clonotype turned up a few times. V gene TRBV24-1 combines with J gene TRBJ2-5; 9 bases line up with TRBD1. J gave up 4 bases and V 5 bases, and 10 bases lay outside the gene matches. The CDR3 contains 16 residues. Looked up from germline, CDR1 is KGHDR and CDR2 is SFDVKD. The CDR3 DNA reads as TGTGCCACCAGTGTCGGGGACAGGGCAAATGGAGAGACCCAGTACTTC. As protein: CATSVGDRANGETQYF.

The chain carries TRBV12-3 or TRBV12-4 and TRBJ2-2; D gene uncertain. The CDR3 spans 14 residues. Trimming stripped 6 bases from V and 0 bases from J, with 8 bases between. The DNA for the CDR3 is TGTGCCAGCAGGGAAGAGTCGAACACCGGGGAGCTGTTTTTT. Residues: CASREESNTGELFF.

The V call is TRBV12-3 or TRBV12-4, the J call TRBJ1-1; 7 nucleotides match TRBD1. The CDR3 length is 14 residues. The J segment lost 3 bases and the V segment lost 7 bases, leaving 8 bases of the junction unmatched. Written as DNA, the CDR3 is TGTGCCAGCACCAGACGGACAGGAGACACTGAAGCTTTCTTT. Protein sequence: CASTRRTGDTEAFF.

The V and J genes are TRBV15 and TRBJ1-2; D gene uncertain. CDR1 is LNHNV and CDR2 is YYDKDF in the germline V gene (reference sequence). The CDR3 contains 15 residues. V dropped 3 bases and J dropped 4 bases, with 15 bases sitting between them. CDR3 loop: CATSSPVGRVYGYTF. The CDR3 DNA follows: TGTGCCACCAGCAGTCCCGTAGGACGGGTCTATGGCTACACCTTC.

This clonotype was counted ten times or more. The chain couples TRBV29-1 to TRBJ2-5; D uncertain. The CDR3 spans 11 residues. The V gene's germline CDR1 is SQVTM and CDR2 ANQGSEA. V lost 6 bases and J 4 bases, leaving 9 bases between the germline ends. CDR3 sequence: CSVNPGETQYF. In DNA, the CDR3 is TGCAGCGTCAACCCTGGAGAGACCCAGTACTTC. Full variable domain (rest looked up from reference TRBV29-1 and TRBJ2-5): SAVISQKPSRDICQRGTSLTIQCQVDSQVTMMFWYRQQPGQSLTLIATANQGSEATYESGFVIDKFPISRPNLTFSTLTVSNMSPEDSSIYLCSVNPGETQYFGPGTRLLVL.

This clonotype has more than one count but fewer than ten. This chain uses TRBV27 with TRBJ2-7, with D possibly TRBD1 on 6 matching bases. Germline V lookup: CDR1 MNHEY, CDR2 SMNVEV (reference sequence). V lost 6 bases, J lost 3 bases, and 18 bases lay in between. The CDR3 has 15 residues. CDR3 amino acids: CASSTNRDRSYEQYF. The CDR3 coding sequence is TGTGCCAGCAGCACCAACAGGGATCGGAGCTACGAGCAGTACTTC.

The V call is TRBV27, the J call TRBJ1-1; the D is unclear. V was clipped by 4 bases and J by 2 bases, with 8 bases between them. Germline CDR1 MNHEY, CDR2 SMNVEV (reference sequence). CDR3 length equals 13 residues. CDR3 sequence: CASSSRANTEAFF. The CDR3 DNA reads TGTGCCAGCAGTTCAAGAGCCAACACTGAAGCTTTCTTT.

The genes are TRBV12-3 or TRBV12-4 and TRBJ2-3, with D tentatively TRBD1 (6 bases). The CDR3 is 13 residues long. The V gene lost 0 bases and the J gene lost 8 bases, with 9 bases spanning the gap. The CDR3: CASSLAQGLTQYF. In DNA form, the CDR3 reads TGTGCCAGCAGTTTAGCCCAGGGGCTTACGCAGTATTTT.

The rearrangement joins TRBV5-1 to TRBJ2-1; D might be TRBD1 or TRBD2, each matching 5 bases. There are 22 residues in the CDR3. V was cut by 1 base and J by 3 bases, with 32 bases left in between. Germline values: CDR1 SGHRS, CDR2 YFSETQ. In DNA form, the CDR3 reads TGCGCCAGCAGCTTGTTCGTCGTCAGACCGGGACGCGTAGTTACGATCTACAATGAGCAGTTCTTC. This sequence encodes CASSLFVVRPGRVVTIYNEQFF. The full variable domain, rest sourced from reference TRBV5-1 and TRBJ2-1, is KAGVTQTPRYLIKTRGQQVTLSCSPISGHRSVSWYQQTPGQGLQFLFEYFSETQRNKGNFPGRFSGRQFSNSRSEMNVSTLELGDSALYLCASSLFVVRPGRVVTIYNEQFFGPGTRLTVL.

The chain uses TRBV4-3 and TRBJ2-4; D gene unclear. The ends were cut back, 4 bases at V and 0 bases at J, with 10 bases in the middle. The CDR3 totals 15 residues. Germline CDR1 LGHNA, CDR2 YSLEER. The CDR3 region is CASSLTVLAKNIQYF. Here the CDR3 DNA reads TGCGCCAGCAGCCTCACGGTACTAGCCAAAAACATTCAGTACTTC.

This clonotype was recorded at least ten times. The chain employs TRBV18 and TRBJ1-2, with D unresolved. This CDR3 region has 14 residues. V gave up 0 bases and J gave up 4 bases, with 9 bases separating them. Germline-derived CDR1 and CDR2 are KGHSH and LQKENI. In DNA, the CDR3 is TGTGCCAGCTCACCACCGACAAGTGGCTATGGCTACACCTTC. It specifies CASSPPTSGYGYTF.

This clonotype was detected a few times. The chain recombines TRBV5-1 with TRBJ1-1, with 8 bases aligning to TRBD1. Germline assignment: CDR1 SGHRS and CDR2 YFSETQ. The CDR3 extends over 15 amino acids. Trimming cost V 0 bases and J 4 bases; bases outside gene matches: 5. The CDR3 is CASSLVQGAATEAFF. The CDR3 bases are TGCGCCAGCAGCTTGGTTCAGGGGGCAGCCACTGAAGCTTTCTTT.

This clonotype was detected only a few times. The rearrangement links TRBV29-1 to TRBJ2-7, with 7 bases that match TRBD1. Germline CDR1 is SQVTM and CDR2 is ANQGSEA. The CDR3 consists of 15 residues. The V segment lost 6 bases and the J segment 7 bases; nucleotides outside the gene matches: 18. CDR3 nucleotides: TGCAGCGTCGCGACAGGGTCGGTAGATTTTGAGGAGCAGTACTTC. Translated: CSVATGSVDFEEQYF.

V gene TRBV4-3 combines with J gene TRBJ2-6; 10 bases are shared with TRBD1. CDR1 and CDR2 (germline): LGHNA, YSLEER. The CDR3 consists of 19 residues. V lost 4 bases and J lost 4; bases outside the gene matches: 13. In DNA, the CDR3 is TGCGCCAGCAGCCGACGGGACAGGGGTTCGTCAGGCGGGGCCAACGTCCTGACTTTC. Encoded protein: CASSRRDRGSSGGANVLTF.

This clonotype turned up a few times. The rearrangement joins TRBV10-3 to TRBJ2-7; a possible D gene is TRBD2 (5 bases). This CDR3 region has 12 residues. The germline CDR1 and CDR2 sequences are ENHRY and SYGVKD. V was trimmed by 5 bases and J by 3 bases, leaving 8 bases between them. The CDR3, as DNA: TGTGCCATCAGTTCGGGGTTCTACGAGCAGTACTTC. Translating it yields CAISSGFYEQYF.

This clonotype was counted only a few times. The chain carries TRBV4-3 and TRBJ2-1; D perhaps matches TRBD1 (6 bases). CDR1 is LGHNA, CDR2 YSLEER, per germline. This CDR3 region has 16 residues. Trimming left V 0 bases short and J 5 bases short, with 14 bases between. As DNA, the CDR3 is TGCGCCAGCAGCCAAGATACAGGACAGATAGACAATGAGCAGTTCTTC. This codes for CASSQDTGQIDNEQFF.

The CDR3 reads CASSLSAFAEAFF. The CDR3 DNA sequence: TGTGCCAGCAGTCTCAGCGCATTCGCTGAAGCTTTCTTT. The chain carries TRBV12-3 or TRBV12-4 and TRBJ1-1, with D hard to call. The CDR3 length is 13 residues. The V end lost 5 bases, the J end lost 6 bases, and 13 bases lay between the germline ends.

This clonotype showed up just a few times. This chain links TRBV6-2 or TRBV6-3 with TRBJ2-7; possible D gene TRBD1, 6 bases. This CDR3 region has 14 residues. V was pared by 7 bases and J by 4 bases, with 17 bases between. Germline V gene sequence: CDR1 MNHEY, CDR2 SVGEGT. In DNA, the CDR3 is TGTGCCAGCATCACCGGGACAAGCAGTTACGAGCAGTACTTC. Protein sequence: CASITGTSSYEQYF.

The genes are TRBV7-9 and TRBJ2-1, with D tentatively TRBD2 (6 bases). CDR1 and CDR2 (germline): SEHNR, FQNEAQ (reference sequence). CDR3 size: 15 residues. V was cut by 5 bases and J by 7 bases, with 18 bases left in between. CDR3 sequence (DNA): TGTGCCAGCAGCCCATCCGGCGGGATGAGGAATGAGCAGTTCTTC. Its protein is CASSPSGGMRNEQFF.